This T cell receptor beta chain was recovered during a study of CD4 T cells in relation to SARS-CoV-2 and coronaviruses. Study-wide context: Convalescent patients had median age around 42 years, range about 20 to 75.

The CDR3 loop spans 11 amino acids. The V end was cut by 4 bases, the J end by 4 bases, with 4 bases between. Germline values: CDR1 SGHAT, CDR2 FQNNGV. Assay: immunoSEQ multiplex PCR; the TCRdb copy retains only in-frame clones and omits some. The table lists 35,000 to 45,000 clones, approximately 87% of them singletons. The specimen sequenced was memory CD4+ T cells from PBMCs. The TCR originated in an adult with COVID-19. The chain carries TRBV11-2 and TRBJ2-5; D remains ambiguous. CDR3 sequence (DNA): TGTGCCAGCAGCTCCTCAGAGACCCAGTACTTC. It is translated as CASSSSETQYF.